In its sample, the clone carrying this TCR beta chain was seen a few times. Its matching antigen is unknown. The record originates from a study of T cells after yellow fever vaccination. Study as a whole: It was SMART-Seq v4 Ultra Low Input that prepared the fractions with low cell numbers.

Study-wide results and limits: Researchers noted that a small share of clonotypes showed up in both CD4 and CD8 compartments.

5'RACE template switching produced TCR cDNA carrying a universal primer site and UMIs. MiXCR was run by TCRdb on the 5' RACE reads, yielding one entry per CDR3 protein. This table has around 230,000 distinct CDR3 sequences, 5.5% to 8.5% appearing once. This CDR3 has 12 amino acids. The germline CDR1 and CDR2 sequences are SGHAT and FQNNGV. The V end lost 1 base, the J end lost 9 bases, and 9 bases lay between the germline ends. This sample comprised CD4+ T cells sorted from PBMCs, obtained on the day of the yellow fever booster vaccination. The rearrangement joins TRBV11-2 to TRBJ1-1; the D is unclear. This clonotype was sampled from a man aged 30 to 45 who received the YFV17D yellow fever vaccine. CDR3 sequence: CASSLVSPQAFF. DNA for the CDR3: TGTGCCAGCAGCTTAGTCAGTCCCCAAGCTTTCTTT.